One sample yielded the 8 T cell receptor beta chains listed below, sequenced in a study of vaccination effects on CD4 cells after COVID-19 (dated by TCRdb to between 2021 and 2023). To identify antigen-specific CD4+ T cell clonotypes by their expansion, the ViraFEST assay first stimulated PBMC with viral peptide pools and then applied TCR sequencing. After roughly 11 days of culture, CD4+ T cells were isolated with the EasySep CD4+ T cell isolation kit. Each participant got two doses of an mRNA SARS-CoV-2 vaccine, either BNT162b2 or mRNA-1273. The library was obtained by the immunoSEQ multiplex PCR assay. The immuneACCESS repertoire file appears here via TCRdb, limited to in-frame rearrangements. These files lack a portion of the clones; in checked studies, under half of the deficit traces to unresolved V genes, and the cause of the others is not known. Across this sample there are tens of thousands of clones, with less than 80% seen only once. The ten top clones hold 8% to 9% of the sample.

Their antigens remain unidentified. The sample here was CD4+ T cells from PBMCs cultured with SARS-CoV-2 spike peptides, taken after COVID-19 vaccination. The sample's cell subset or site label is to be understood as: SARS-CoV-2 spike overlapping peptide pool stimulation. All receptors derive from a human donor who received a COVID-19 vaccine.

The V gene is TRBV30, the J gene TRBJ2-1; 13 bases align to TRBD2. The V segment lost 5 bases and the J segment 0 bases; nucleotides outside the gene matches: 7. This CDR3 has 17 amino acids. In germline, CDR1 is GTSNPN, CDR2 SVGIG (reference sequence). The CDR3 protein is CAWARLAGGSSYNEQFF. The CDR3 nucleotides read TGTGCCTGGGCTAGACTAGCGGGGGGTAGCTCCTACAATGAGCAGTTCTTC.

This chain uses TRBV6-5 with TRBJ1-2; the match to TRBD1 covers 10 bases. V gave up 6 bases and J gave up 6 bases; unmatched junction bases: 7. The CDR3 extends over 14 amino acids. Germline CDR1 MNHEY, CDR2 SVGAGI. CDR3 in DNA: TGTGCCAGCAGATTCCGGGACAGGGGTGATGGCTACACCTTC. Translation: CASRFRDRGDGYTF.

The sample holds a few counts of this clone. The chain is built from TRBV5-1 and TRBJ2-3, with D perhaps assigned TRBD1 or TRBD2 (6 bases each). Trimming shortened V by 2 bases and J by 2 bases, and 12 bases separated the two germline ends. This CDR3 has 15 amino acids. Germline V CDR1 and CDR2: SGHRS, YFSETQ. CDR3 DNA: TGCGCCAGCAGCTTTAACGGGGGCTACACAGATACGCAGTATTTT. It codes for CASSFNGGYTDTQYF. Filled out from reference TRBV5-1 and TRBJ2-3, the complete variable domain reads KAGVTQTPRYLIKTRGQQVTLSCSPISGHRSVSWYQQTPGQGLQFLFEYFSETQRNKGNFPGRFSGRQFSNSRSEMNVSTLELGDSALYLCASSFNGGYTDTQYFGPGTRLTVL.

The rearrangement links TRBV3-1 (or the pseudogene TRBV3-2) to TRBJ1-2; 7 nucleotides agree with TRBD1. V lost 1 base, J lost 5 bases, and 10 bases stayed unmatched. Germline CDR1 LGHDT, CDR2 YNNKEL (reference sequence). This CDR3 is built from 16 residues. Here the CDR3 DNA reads TGTGCCAGCAGCCAAGCTTACGGGACAGCTGCATATGGCTACACCTTC. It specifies CASSQAYGTAAYGYTF.

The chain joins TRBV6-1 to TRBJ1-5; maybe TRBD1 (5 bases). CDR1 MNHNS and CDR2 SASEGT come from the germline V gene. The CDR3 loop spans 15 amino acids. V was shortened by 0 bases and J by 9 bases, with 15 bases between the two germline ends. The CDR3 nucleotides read TGTGCCAGCAGTGAAGCGTGGCAGGGAGGATGGCCCCAGCATTTT. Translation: CASSEAWQGGWPQHF.

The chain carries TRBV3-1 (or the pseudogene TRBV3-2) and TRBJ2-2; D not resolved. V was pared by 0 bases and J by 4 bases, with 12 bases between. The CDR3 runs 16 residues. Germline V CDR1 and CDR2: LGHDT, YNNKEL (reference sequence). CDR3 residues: CASSQEFGTATGELFF. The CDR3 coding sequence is TGTGCCAGCAGCCAAGAGTTCGGAACAGCCACCGGGGAGCTGTTTTTT.

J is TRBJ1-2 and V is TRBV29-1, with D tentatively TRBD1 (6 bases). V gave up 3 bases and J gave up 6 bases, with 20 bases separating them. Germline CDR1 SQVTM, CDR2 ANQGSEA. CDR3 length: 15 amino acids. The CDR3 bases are TGCAGCGTTGATTTGGCCGGGGGCAATCTAAATGGCTACACCTTC. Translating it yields CSVDLAGGNLNGYTF. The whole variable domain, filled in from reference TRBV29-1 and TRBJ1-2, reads SAVISQKPSRDICQRGTSLTIQCQVDSQVTMMFWYRQQPGQSLTLIATANQGSEATYESGFVIDKFPISRPNLTFSTLTVSNMSPEDSSIYLCSVDLAGGNLNGYTFGSGTRLTVV.

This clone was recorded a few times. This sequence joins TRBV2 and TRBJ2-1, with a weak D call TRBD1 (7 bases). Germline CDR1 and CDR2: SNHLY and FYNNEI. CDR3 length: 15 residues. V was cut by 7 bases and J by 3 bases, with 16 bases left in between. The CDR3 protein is CASTGGQLLYNEQFF. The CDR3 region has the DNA TGTGCCAGCACCGGGGGACAGTTACTCTACAATGAGCAGTTCTTC.